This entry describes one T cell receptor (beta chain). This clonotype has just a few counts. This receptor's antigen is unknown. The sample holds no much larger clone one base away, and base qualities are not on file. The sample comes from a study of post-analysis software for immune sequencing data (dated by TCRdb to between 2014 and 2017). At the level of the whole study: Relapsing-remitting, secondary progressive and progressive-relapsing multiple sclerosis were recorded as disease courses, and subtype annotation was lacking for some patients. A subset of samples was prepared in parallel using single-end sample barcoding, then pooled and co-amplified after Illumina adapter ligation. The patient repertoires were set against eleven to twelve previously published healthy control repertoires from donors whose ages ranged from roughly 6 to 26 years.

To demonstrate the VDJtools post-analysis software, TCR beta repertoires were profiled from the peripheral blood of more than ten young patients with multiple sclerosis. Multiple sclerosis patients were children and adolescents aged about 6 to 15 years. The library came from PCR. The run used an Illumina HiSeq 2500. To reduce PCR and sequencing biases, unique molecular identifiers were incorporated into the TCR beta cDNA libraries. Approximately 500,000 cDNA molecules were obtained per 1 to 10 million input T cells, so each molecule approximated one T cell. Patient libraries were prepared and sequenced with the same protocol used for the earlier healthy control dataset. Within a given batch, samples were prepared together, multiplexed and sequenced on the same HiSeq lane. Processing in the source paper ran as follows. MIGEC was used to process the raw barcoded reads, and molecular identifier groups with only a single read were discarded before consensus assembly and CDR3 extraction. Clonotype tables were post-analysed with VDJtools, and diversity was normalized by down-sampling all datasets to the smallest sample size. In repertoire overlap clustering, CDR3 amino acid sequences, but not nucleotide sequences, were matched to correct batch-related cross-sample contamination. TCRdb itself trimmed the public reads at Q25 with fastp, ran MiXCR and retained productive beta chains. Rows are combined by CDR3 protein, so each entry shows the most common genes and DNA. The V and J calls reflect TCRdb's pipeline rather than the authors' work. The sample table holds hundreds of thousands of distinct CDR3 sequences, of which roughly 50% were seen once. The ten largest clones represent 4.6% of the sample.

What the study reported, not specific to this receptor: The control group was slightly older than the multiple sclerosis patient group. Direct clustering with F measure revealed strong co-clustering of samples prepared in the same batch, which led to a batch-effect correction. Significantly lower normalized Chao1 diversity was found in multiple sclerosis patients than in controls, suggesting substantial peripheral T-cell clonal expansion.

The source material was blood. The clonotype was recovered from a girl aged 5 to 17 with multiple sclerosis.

The DNA sequence reads TGTGCCAGCAGTGCGGTACAGGGGGCATTGGAGCCCCAGCATTTT. Its amino acids are CASSAVQGALEPQHF. The chain links TRBV6-1 with TRBJ1-5, and 9 bases in between align with TRBD1. V is pruned by 4 bases and J by 8 bases, leaving 9 bases of the junction without a gene match. The CDR3 sequence holds 15 residues, the cysteine and phenylalanine included. Solely the CDR3 DNA is kept, with 45 bases framed from the first base. The germline V gene specifies MNHNS as CDR1 and SASEGT as CDR2.